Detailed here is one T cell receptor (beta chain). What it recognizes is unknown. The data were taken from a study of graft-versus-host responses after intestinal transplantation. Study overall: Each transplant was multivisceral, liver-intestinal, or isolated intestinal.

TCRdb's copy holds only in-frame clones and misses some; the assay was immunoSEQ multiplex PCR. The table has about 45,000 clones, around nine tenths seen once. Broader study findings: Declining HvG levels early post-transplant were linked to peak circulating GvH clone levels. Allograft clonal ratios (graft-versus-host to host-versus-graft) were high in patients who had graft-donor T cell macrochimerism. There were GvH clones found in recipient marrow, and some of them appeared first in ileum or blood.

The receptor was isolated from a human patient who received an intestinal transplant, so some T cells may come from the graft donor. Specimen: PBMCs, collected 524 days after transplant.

CDR3 sequence: CASSPLGTQETQYF. The CDR3 coding sequence is TGTGCCAGCAGCCCGCTTGGGACCCAAGAGACCCAGTACTTC. The rearrangement joins TRBV27 to TRBJ2-5; D tentatively reads TRBD1 or TRBD2 (5 bases each). CDR1 MNHEY and CDR2 SMNVEV come from the germline V gene (reference sequence). The CDR3 totals 14 residues. Trimming took off 6 bases at V and 1 base at J, with 12 bases between the two ends.